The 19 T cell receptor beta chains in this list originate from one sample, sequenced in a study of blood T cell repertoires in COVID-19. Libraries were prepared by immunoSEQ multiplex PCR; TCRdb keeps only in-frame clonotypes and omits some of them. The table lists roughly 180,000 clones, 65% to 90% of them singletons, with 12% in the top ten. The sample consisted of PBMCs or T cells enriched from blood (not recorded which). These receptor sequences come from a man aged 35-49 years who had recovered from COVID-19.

CDR3: CASGLREPAQPQHF. In DNA form, the CDR3 reads TGTGCTAGTGGTTTGAGAGAACCCGCCCAGCCCCAGCATTTT. The chain joins TRBV12-5 to TRBJ1-5, with D hard to call. The CDR3 has 14 amino acids. With 2 bases removed from V and 7 bases from J, the gap between germline ends came to 12 bases. Germline V gene lookup returns CDR1 LGHNT and CDR2 FRNRAP.

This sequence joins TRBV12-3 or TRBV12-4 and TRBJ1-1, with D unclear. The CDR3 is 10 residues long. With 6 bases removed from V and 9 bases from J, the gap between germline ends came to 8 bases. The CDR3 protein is CASRTQKAFF. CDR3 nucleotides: TGTGCCAGCAGAACGCAGAAAGCTTTCTTT.

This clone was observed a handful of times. The CDR3 DNA follows: TGCGCCAGCAGCCAAGATGCTAGCGGTCAAGAGACCCAGTACTTC. Protein: CASSQDASGQETQYF. This rearrangement joins TRBV4-3 to TRBJ2-5; 7 bases agree with TRBD2. Germline V gene lookup returns CDR1 LGHNA and CDR2 YSLEER. Trimming removed 0 bases from V and 2 bases from J; junction bases left unmatched: 3. The CDR3 is 15 residues long.

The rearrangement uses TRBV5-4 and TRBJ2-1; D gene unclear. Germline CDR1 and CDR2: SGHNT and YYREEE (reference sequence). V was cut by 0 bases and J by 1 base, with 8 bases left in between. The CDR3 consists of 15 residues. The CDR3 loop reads CASSLDSRSYNEQFF. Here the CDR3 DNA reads TGTGCCAGCAGCTTGGACAGCAGGTCCTACAATGAGCAGTTCTTC.

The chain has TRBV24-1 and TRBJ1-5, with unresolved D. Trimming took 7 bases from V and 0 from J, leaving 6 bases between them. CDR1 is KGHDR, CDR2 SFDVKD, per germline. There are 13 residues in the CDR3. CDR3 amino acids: CATSAYSNQPQHF. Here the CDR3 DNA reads TGTGCCACCAGCGCGTATAGCAATCAGCCCCAGCATTTT.

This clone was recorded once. As DNA, the CDR3 is TGTGCCAGCAGCCCGGACACCGGGGAGCTGTTTTTT. This codes for CASSPDTGELFF. The chain uses TRBV11-3 and TRBJ2-2; D is unresolved. Germline assignment: CDR1 SGHNT and CDR2 YENEEA. The CDR3 has 12 residues. V shed 5 bases and J shed 3 bases, with 4 bases lying between them.

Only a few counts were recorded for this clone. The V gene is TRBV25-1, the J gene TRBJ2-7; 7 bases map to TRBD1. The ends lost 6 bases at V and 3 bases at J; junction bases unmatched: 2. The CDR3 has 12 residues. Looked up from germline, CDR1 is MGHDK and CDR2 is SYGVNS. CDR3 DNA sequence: TGTGCCAGCAGGGGACAGTTCTACGAGCAGTACTTC. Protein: CASRGQFYEQYF.

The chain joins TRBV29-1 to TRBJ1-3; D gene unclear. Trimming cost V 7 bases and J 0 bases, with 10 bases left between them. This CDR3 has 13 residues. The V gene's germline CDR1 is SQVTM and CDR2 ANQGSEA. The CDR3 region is CSALVLSGNTIYF. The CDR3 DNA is TGCAGCGCCCTAGTTCTCTCTGGAAACACCATATATTTT. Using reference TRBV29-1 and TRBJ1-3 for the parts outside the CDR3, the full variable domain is SAVISQKPSRDICQRGTSLTIQCQVDSQVTMMFWYRQQPGQSLTLIATANQGSEATYESGFVIDKFPISRPNLTFSTLTVSNMSPEDSSIYLCSALVLSGNTIYFGEGSWLTVV.

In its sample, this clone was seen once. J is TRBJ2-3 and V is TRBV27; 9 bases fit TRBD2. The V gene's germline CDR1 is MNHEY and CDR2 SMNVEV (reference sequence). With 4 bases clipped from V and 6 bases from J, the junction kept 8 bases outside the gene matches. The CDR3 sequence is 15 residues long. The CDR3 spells CASSSGLATGDTQYF. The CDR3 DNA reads TGTGCCAGCAGTTCAGGACTAGCGACGGGGGATACGCAGTATTTT.

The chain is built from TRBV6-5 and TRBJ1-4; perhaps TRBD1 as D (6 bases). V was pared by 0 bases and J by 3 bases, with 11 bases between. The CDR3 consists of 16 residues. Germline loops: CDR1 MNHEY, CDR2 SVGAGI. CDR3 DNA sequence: TGTGCCAGCAGTTACTCATCTGACAGGTCTAATGAAAAACTGTTTTTT. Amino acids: CASSYSSDRSNEKLFF.

This chain's CDR3 is CASRFRKMNTEAFF. CDR3 DNA: TGTGCCAGTAGGTTCAGGAAGATGAACACTGAAGCTTTCTTT. This rearrangement joins TRBV19 to TRBJ1-1; D is unresolved. The CDR3 contains 14 residues. Germline CDR1 reads LNHDA; CDR2 reads SQIVND (reference sequence). The V and J ends lost 6 bases and 0 bases respectively, with 11 bases between them.

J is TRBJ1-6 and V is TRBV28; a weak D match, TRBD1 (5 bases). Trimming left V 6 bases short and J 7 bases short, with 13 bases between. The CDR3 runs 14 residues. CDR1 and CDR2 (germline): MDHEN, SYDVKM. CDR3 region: CASRATGVNSPLHF. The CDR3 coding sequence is TGTGCCAGCAGGGCTACAGGAGTAAATTCACCCCTCCACTTT.

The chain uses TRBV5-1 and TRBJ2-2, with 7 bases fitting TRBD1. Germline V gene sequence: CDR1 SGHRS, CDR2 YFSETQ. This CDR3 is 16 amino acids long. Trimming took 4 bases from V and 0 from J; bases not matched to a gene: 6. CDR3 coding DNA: TGCGCCAGCAGCACGGGACAGAACGCGAACACCGGGGAGCTGTTTTTT. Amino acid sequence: CASSTGQNANTGELFF.

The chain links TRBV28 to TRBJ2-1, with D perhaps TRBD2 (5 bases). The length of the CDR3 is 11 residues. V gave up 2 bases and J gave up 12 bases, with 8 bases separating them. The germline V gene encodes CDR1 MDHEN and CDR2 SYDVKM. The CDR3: CASSLRELQFF. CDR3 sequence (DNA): TGTGCCAGCAGTTTAAGGGAGCTGCAGTTCTTC.

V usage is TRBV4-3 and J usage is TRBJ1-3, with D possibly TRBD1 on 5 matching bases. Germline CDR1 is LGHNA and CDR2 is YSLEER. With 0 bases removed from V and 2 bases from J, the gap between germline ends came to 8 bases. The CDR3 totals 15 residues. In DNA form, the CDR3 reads TGCGCCAGCAGCCAAGAAGGGGTACCTGGAAACACCATATATTTT. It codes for CASSQEGVPGNTIYF.

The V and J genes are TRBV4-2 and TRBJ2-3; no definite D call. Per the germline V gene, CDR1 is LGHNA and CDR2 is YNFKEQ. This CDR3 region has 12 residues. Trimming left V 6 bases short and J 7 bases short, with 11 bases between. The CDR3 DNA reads TGTGCCAGCAGATCCCCACCTAATACGCAGTATTTT. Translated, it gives CASRSPPNTQYF.

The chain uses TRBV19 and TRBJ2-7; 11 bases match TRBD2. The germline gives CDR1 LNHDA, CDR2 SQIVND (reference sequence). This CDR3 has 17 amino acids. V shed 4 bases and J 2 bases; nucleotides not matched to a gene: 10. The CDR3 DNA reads TGTGCCAGTAGTAAAAGAGGGGGACTAGCGGATCCCTACGAGCAGTACTTC. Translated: CASSKRGGLADPYEQYF.

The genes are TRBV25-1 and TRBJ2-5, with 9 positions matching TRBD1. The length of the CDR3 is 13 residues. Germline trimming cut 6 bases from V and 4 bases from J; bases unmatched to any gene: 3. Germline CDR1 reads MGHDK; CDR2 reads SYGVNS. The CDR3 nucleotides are TGTGCCAGCAGCCGACAGGGGGGAGAGACCCAGTACTTC. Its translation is CASSRQGGETQYF.

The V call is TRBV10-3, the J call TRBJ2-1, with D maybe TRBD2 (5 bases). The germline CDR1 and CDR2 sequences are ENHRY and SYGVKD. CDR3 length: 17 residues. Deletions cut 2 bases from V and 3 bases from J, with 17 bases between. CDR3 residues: CAISEPVGREGYNEQFF. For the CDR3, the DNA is TGTGCCATCAGTGAGCCGGTGGGGAGAGAAGGCTACAATGAGCAGTTCTTC.